This T cell receptor (beta chain) was identified in a study of blood T cells in healthy people across ages. General observations from the study: With unsorted PBMCs, a conclusive comparison of naive versus antigen-experienced cells was not possible.

Alongside a J-beta primer mix, a sample-barcoded 5' primer served in a second PCR lasting roughly 7 to 11 cycles. Using its own MiXCR run on the 5' RACE reads, TCRdb lists one record per CDR3 protein. The table lists about 570,000 distinct CDR3 sequences, 27% of them singletons. There are 18 residues in the CDR3. This clonotype showed up just a few times. The antigen is not known. The sample taken for sequencing was blood. The chain joins TRBV21-1 to TRBJ2-4. TRBV21-1 constitutes a pseudogene. This receptor was identified in a woman in her seventies in good health. CDR3 protein: CASSKVLGKCGAKNIQYF. CDR3 coding DNA: TGTGCCAGCAGCAAAGTTCTGGGGAAGTGTGGAGCCAAAAACATTCAGTACTTC.